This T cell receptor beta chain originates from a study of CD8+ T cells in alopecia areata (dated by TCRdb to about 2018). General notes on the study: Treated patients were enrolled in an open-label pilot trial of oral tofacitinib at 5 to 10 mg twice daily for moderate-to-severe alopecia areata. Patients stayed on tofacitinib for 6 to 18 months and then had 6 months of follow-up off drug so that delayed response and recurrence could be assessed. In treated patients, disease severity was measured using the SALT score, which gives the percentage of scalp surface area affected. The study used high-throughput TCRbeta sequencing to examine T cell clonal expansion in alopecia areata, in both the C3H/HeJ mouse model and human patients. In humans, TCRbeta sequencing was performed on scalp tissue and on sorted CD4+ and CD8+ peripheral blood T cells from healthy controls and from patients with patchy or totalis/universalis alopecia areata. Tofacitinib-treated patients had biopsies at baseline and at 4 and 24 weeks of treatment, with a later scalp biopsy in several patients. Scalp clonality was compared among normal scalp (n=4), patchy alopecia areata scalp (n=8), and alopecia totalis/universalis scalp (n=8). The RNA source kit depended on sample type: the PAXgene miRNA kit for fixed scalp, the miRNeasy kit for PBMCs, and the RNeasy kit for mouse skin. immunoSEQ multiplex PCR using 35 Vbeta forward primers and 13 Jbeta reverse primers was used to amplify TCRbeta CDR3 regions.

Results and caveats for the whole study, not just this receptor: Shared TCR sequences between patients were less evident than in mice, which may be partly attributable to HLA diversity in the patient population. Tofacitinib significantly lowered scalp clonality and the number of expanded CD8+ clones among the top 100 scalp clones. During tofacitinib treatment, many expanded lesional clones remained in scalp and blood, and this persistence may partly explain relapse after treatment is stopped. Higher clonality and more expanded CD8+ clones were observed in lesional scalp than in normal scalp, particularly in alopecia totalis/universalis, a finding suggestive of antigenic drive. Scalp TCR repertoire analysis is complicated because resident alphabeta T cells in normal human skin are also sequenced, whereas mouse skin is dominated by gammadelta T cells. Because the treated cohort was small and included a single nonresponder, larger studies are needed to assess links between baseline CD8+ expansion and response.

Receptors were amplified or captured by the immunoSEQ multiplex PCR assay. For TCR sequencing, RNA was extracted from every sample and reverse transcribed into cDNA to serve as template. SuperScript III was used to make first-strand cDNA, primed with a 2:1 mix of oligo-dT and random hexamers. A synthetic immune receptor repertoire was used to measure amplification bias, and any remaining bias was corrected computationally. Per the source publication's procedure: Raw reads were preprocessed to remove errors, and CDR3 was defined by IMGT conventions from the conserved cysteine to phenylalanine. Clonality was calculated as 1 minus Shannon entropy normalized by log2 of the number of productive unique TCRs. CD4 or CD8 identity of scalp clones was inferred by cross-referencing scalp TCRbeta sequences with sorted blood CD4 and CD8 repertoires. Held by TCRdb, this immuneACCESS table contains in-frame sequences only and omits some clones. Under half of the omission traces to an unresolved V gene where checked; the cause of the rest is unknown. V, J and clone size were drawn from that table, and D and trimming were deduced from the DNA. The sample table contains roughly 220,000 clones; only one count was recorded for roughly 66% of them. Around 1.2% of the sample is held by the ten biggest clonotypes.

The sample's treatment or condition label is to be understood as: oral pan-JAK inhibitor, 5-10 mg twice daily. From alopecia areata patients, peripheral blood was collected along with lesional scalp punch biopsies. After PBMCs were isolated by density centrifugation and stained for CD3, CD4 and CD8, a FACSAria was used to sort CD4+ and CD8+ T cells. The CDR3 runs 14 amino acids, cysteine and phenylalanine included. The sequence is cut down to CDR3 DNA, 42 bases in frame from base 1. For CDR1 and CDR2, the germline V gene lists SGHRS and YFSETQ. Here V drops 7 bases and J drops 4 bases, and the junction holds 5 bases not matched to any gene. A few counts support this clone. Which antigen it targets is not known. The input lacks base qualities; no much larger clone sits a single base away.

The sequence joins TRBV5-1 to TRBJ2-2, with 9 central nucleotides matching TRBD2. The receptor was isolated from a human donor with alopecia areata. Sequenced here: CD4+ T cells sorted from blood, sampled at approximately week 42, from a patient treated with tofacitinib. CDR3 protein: CASRLAGTTGELFF. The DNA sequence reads TGCGCCAGCCGGCTAGCGGGGACCACCGGGGAGCTGTTTTTT.